This record concerns one T cell receptor (beta chain) sequence. Its specificity is not known. The germline CDR1 and CDR2 sequences are PRHDT and FYEKMQ (reference sequence). V lost 5 bases to trimming and J lost 5 bases; unmatched junction nucleotides: 7. This CDR3 comprises 15 residues. Treatment: some 20 received Ad26.COV2.S at low or high dose, single or two shots; roughly five received placebo; per-sample allocation not given. It was on day 63 after the first vaccine or placebo injection that samples were taken. Repertoires were generated with immunoSEQ multiplex PCR, while TCRdb's copy carries only in-frame clones and drops some. The sample has 500,000 or so clones, roughly 89% seen once; the top ten hold roughly 2.5%. The data originate from a study of Ad26.COV2.S vaccination and SARS-CoV-2 variants. Overall study: Intramuscularly, Ad26.COV2.S was given either once or twice, 56 days apart. Study results and caveats: Spike-specific CD8+ and CD4+ T cell responses reportedly showed substantial breadth after vaccination. Spike-specific TCR breadth was greater in vaccine than placebo recipients.

This receptor was identified in a person aged 18-60 years who received the Ad26.COV2.S COVID-19 vaccine or a placebo. The specimen was peripheral blood, collected in a trial of Ad26.COV2.S vaccine versus placebo. The rearrangement links TRBV13 to TRBJ2-2, with 8 bases fitting TRBD1. This chain's CDR3 is CASSPQGAGTGELFF. In DNA, the CDR3 is TGTGCCAGCAGCCCCCAGGGGGCTGGGACCGGGGAGCTGTTTTTT.